A single sample gave rise to the 8 T cell receptor beta chains below, sequenced in a study of read filtering for tumor transcriptome and immune sequencing (TCRdb year 2020). TCRdb shows the sequencer as Illumina HiSeq 4000. The Immunoverse kit was used to build TCR libraries from around 400 ng RNA, with molecular barcoded adaptors covering alpha/delta and beta/gamma chains. The public reads were quality trimmed at Q25 with fastp and then assembled into clones with MiXCR by TCRdb, keeping productive beta chains. Rows are combined by CDR3 protein, so each entry shows the most common genes and DNA. The sample contains about 38,000 distinct CDR3 sequences, around 15% of them found a single time. The top ten clones comprise about 30% of the sample. Material: a population of CD138-negative cells sorted from bone marrow. Read against the paper, the sample's cell subset or site label means: bone marrow mononuclear cells depleted of CD138+ plasma/myeloma cells by negative magnetic selection. The origin of the receptors is a donor over 35 with multiple myeloma.

This clonotype occurred a few times. The chain uses TRBV21-1 and TRBJ2-3; TRBD1 is the table's D call, not checked against the DNA. TRBV21-1 is recorded as a pseudogene. The CDR3 extends over 16 amino acids. The CDR3 sequence: CASSSSRGHGVDTQYF. CDR3 sequence (DNA): TGTGCCAGCAGCAGCAGCAGGGGGCATGGTGTAGATACGCAGTATTTT.

This clonotype was counted at least ten times. The rearrangement uses TRBV28 and TRBJ2-5, with a weak D call TRBD2 (7 bases). The CDR3 is made up of 13 amino acids. Germline CDR1 MDHEN, CDR2 SYDVKM. V dropped 6 bases and J dropped 4 bases, with 12 bases sitting between them. The CDR3 DNA is TGTGCCAGCAGAAGGGGGGGTTTAGAGACCCAGTACTTC. Translation: CASRRGGLETQYF.

This clonotype came up many times. The V and J genes are TRBV5-4 and TRBJ1-6, with D maybe TRBD1 (5 bases). V lost 4 bases and J 5 bases, leaving 10 bases between the germline ends. The CDR3 has 14 residues. Germline V gene lookup returns CDR1 SGHNT and CDR2 YYREEE (reference sequence). The CDR3 DNA reads TGTGCCAGCAGCACGGGACGGAATAATTCACCCCTCCACTTT. It is translated as CASSTGRNNSPLHF.

This clonotype was picked up many times. The J gene is TRBJ1-1, the V gene TRBV12-3 or TRBV12-4; 7 bases fit TRBD1. The CDR3 consists of 12 residues. After removal of 6 bases from V and 7 bases from J, the junction contained 5 bases not matched to a gene. CDR3 sequence: CASSGTDGEAFF. CDR3 bases: TGTGCCAGCAGCGGGACAGACGGTGAAGCTTTCTTT.

This clonotype came up many times. The chain is built from TRBV5-1 and TRBJ2-3, with D uncertain. Between the trimmed V and J ends, which lost 1 base and 2 bases, there was a span of 11 bases. Germline lookup yields CDR1 SGHRS and CDR2 YFSETQ. The CDR3 loop spans 15 amino acids. Written as DNA, the CDR3 is TGCGCCAGCAGCTTGCGAGGCTCTGACACAGATACGCAGTATTTT. It specifies CASSLRGSDTDTQYF.

Many counts were recorded for this clonotype. The rearrangement links TRBV5-6 to TRBJ2-2; perhaps TRBD2 as D (5 bases). This CDR3 region has 14 residues. Germline CDR1 SGHDT, CDR2 YYEEEE. V was pared by 2 bases and J by 4 bases, with 9 bases between. Here the CDR3 DNA reads TGTGCCAGCAGCTTCGGGATAAGCACCGGGGAGCTGTTTTTT. Amino acids: CASSFGISTGELFF.

J is TRBJ2-7 and V is TRBV28; the D gene is possibly TRBD2 (5 bases). Germline values: CDR1 MDHEN, CDR2 SYDVKM. V was shortened by 3 bases and J by 3 bases, with 9 bases between the two germline ends. CDR3 length: 13 amino acids. CDR3 region: CASSLGVLYEQYF. The CDR3 nucleotides are TGTGCCAGCAGTTTGGGAGTACTCTACGAGCAGTACTTC.

This clonotype was observed at least ten times. The chain links TRBV29-1 to TRBJ2-7; TRBD1 matches at 7 bases. After removal of 3 bases from V and 5 bases from J, the junction contained 7 bases not matched to a gene. Looked up from germline, CDR1 is SQVTM and CDR2 is ANQGSEA. The CDR3 is 13 amino acids. CDR3 DNA sequence: TGCAGCGTTGATGAGACAGGGTATAACGAGCAGTACTTC. This encodes CSVDETGYNEQYF.